This passage covers 7 T cell receptor beta chains from one sample sequenced in a study of blood T cell repertoires in COVID-19. The table came from immunoSEQ multiplex PCR; TCRdb's copy has only in-frame clones and leaves some out. The data show 250,000 to 350,000 clones, 89% seen once. Material: peripheral blood. The receptor source for this set is a man younger than 30 who had recovered from COVID-19.

This chain links TRBV2 with TRBJ2-5; the match to TRBD2 covers 10 bases. The CDR3 is 15 residues long. J lost 1 base, V lost 8 bases, and 7 bases had no gene match. Germline CDR1 and CDR2: SNHLY and FYNNEI. DNA for the CDR3: TGTGCCAGCCGGCGGGCTAGCGGGGGCCAAGAGACCCAGTACTTC. Translated: CASRRASGGQETQYF.

V usage is TRBV11-2 and J usage is TRBJ2-7; 11 bases line up with TRBD2. The CDR3 loop spans 15 amino acids. Germline V gives CDR1 SGHAT, CDR2 FQNNGV. J was trimmed by 6 bases and V by 1 base; bases with no gene match: 5. Here the CDR3 DNA reads TGTGCCAGCAGCTTAGGGACTAGCGGGCTTAGCGAGCAGTACTTC. Its protein product is CASSLGTSGLSEQYF.

The chain carries TRBV6-5 and TRBJ2-7, with D possibly TRBD2 on 6 matching bases. This CDR3 has 13 residues. Trimming took off 10 bases at V and 0 bases at J, with 13 bases between the two ends. The germline CDR1 and CDR2 sequences are MNHEY and SVGAGI. CDR3 in DNA: TGTGCCAACGGGCGGGAAAGCTCCTACGAGCAGTACTTC. It yields the protein CANGRESSYEQYF.

The chain uses TRBV15 and TRBJ1-2, with 8 bases fitting TRBD1. This CDR3 region has 14 residues. Unmatched junction bases numbered 7, after V lost 5 bases and J lost 5 bases. Germline V gene lookup returns CDR1 LNHNV and CDR2 YYDKDF (reference sequence). The CDR3 bases are TGTGCCACCAGCCCAGGGGGCGCGGGTTATGGCTACACCTTC. Translation: CATSPGGAGYGYTF.

The chain joins TRBV6-5 to TRBJ2-1; 13 nucleotides agree with TRBD2. This CDR3 spans 15 amino acids. Looked up from germline, CDR1 is MNHEY and CDR2 is SVGAGI. The V gene end was trimmed by 5 bases and the J gene end by 6 bases; junction bases not matched to a gene: 4. The CDR3 nucleotides read TGTGCCAGCAGTACTAGCGGGAGGGCCTCCAATGAGCAGTTCTTC. Amino acid sequence: CASSTSGRASNEQFF.

The chain is built from TRBV11-2 and TRBJ1-6; D remains unclear. Trimming removed 1 base at V and 8 bases at J, with 3 bases between. CDR3 length: 12 residues. CDR1 SGHAT and CDR2 FQNNGV come from the germline V gene. The CDR3 reads CASSLADSPLHF. The DNA of the CDR3 is TGTGCCAGCAGCTTAGCCGATTCACCCCTCCACTTT.

V gene TRBV6-5 combines with J gene TRBJ2-7, with D possibly matching TRBD1 (6 bases). CDR1 and CDR2 (germline): MNHEY, SVGAGI. This CDR3 contains 13 residues. Trimming shortened V by 6 bases and J by 3 bases, and 12 bases separated the two germline ends. Here the CDR3 DNA reads TGTGCCAGCAGCACAGGGCAAAACTACGAGCAGTACTTC. Its translation: CASSTGQNYEQYF.